This T cell receptor (beta chain) is drawn from a study of blood T cell repertoires in COVID-19. Turning to the study itself: Acute and convalescent COVID-19 specimens originated in the United States, Italy and Spain.

Profiled with immunoSEQ multiplex PCR; TCRdb holds only in-frame clones, not every one. The sample contains 250,000 or so clones, around 93% of which appear only once. This clone was detected only once. The age range of participants was about 18 to 100 years, with residence in under 25 US areas. Sample: PBMCs or T cells enriched from blood (not recorded which). The receptor was derived from a man aged 40-49 years who had been exposed to COVID-19.

CDR3 DNA: TGCGCCAGCAGCTTGTCACAGGAAAACTATGGCTACACCTTC. This codes for CASSLSQENYGYTF. The rearrangement links TRBV4-3 to TRBJ1-2; tentatively, D is TRBD1 (5 bases). There are 14 residues in the CDR3. Trimming left V 5 bases short and J 2 bases short, with 12 bases between. Germline V gene sequence: CDR1 LGHNA, CDR2 YSLEER.